Shown below are 13 T cell receptor beta chains from a single sample sequenced in a study of blood T cell repertoires in COVID-19. The repertoire was sequenced with immunoSEQ multiplex PCR; TCRdb's copy has only in-frame clones and lacks some. The profile shows over 150,000 clones, roughly 90% of them singletons. Sequenced input: peripheral blood. The receptor source for this set is a man aged 50-60 years with COVID-19, enrolled during active disease.

The gene calls are TRBV7-3 and TRBJ2-2; no clear D. The CDR3 totals 15 residues. The ends were cut back, 5 bases at V and 0 bases at J, with 10 bases in the middle. CDR1 SGHTA and CDR2 FQGTGA come from the germline V gene. CDR3 sequence reads: CASSESSANTGELFF. Here the CDR3 DNA reads TGTGCCAGCAGCGAGTCAAGCGCGAACACCGGGGAGCTGTTTTTT. Combining the CDR3 with reference TRBV7-3 and TRBJ2-2 gives the whole variable domain GAGVSQTPSNKVTEKGKYVELRCDPISGHTALYWYRQSLGQGPEFLIYFQGTGAADDSGLPNDRFFAVRPEGSVSTLKIQRTERGDSAVYLCASSESSANTGELFFGEGSRLTVL.

The genes are TRBV19 and TRBJ1-1, with a weak D call TRBD1 (6 bases). Trimming removed 3 bases at V and 6 bases at J, with 14 bases between. Germline V gives CDR1 LNHDA, CDR2 SQIVND (reference sequence). The CDR3 spans 14 residues. The chain's CDR3 is CASSMQQGNSEAFF. In nucleotides, the CDR3 is TGTGCCAGTAGTATGCAACAGGGTAATTCTGAAGCTTTCTTT.

This clone was detected once. The chain has TRBV7-9 and TRBJ1-3, with D tentatively TRBD1 (5 bases). Trimming shortened V by 5 bases and J by 7 bases, and 12 bases separated the two germline ends. Germline-derived CDR1 and CDR2 are SEHNR and FQNEAQ (reference sequence). The CDR3 is made up of 13 amino acids. The CDR3 here is CASSPGVVNTIYF. In DNA form, the CDR3 reads TGTGCCAGCAGCCCGGGGGTGGTGAACACCATATATTTT.

The chain carries TRBV30 and TRBJ2-7; D gene unclear. The V gene's germline CDR1 is GTSNPN and CDR2 SVGIG (reference sequence). The CDR3 covers 11 residues. Between the trimmed V and J ends, which lost 8 bases and 0 bases, there was a span of 8 bases. CDR3 amino acids: CAGRHSYEQYF. CDR3 coding DNA: TGTGCCGGCAGACACTCCTACGAGCAGTACTTC.

The rearrangement joins TRBV6-5 to TRBJ2-7; 8 nucleotides align to TRBD1. The CDR3 is 15 residues long. The J segment lost 2 bases and the V segment lost 7 bases, leaving 10 bases of the junction unmatched. Germline assignment: CDR1 MNHEY and CDR2 SVGAGI. Here the CDR3 reads CASNQGQGMTYEQYF. CDR3 in DNA: TGTGCCAGCAACCAAGGACAGGGAATGACCTACGAGCAGTACTTC.

There are a few counts of this clone. The V call is TRBV30, the J call TRBJ1-5; weak D call: TRBD1 (6 bases). The CDR3 contains 12 residues. Trimming shortened V by 0 bases and J by 6 bases, and 6 bases separated the two germline ends. The germline gives CDR1 GTSNPN, CDR2 SVGIG (reference sequence). CDR3 in amino acids: CAWSVQGQPQHF. CDR3 bases: TGTGCCTGGAGTGTACAGGGTCAGCCCCAGCATTTT.

This clone was counted a few times. V and J are TRBV28 and TRBJ1-1; 8 nucleotides match TRBD1. The CDR3 sequence is 15 residues long. Germline V gene sequence: CDR1 MDHEN, CDR2 SYDVKM. Losses at the gene ends were 0 bases for V and 2 bases for J; bases not matched to a gene: 2. CDR3 coding DNA: TGTGCCAGCAGTTTATGGGACAGGGAAAACACTGAAGCTTTCTTT. This sequence encodes CASSLWDRENTEAFF.

The chain is built from TRBV18 and TRBJ1-3; D unresolved. This CDR3 contains 14 residues. V was cut by 2 bases and J by 0 bases, with 5 bases left in between. Germline V gives CDR1 KGHSH, CDR2 LQKENI. Here the CDR3 DNA reads TGTGCCAGCTCACCAGAGGGCTCTGGAAACACCATATATTTT. This sequence encodes CASSPEGSGNTIYF.

The rearrangement uses TRBV18 and TRBJ1-2; 10 bases match TRBD1. This CDR3 comprises 17 residues. V lost 6 bases to trimming and J lost 4 bases; unmatched junction nucleotides: 14. Germline V gene data show CDR1 as KGHSH and CDR2 as LQKENI. Written as DNA, the CDR3 is TGTGCCAGCTCCCGATCTGTGACAGGGGGCAATATCTATGGCTACACCTTC. This sequence encodes CASSRSVTGGNIYGYTF.

This clone was observed a single time. The chain links TRBV27 to TRBJ1-4; TRBD1 is a possible D gene (6 bases). The CDR3 contains 16 residues. V dropped 3 bases and J dropped 3 bases, with 14 bases sitting between them. Germline V CDR1 and CDR2: MNHEY, SMNVEV (reference sequence). Written as DNA, the CDR3 is TGTGCCAGCAGTTTTGGGGGCCGCGGATCTAATGAAAAACTGTTTTTT. Translating gives CASSFGGRGSNEKLFF.

The chain is built from TRBV19 and TRBJ2-3; 15 nucleotides line up with TRBD2. The CDR3 extends over 16 amino acids. CDR1 is LNHDA, CDR2 SQIVND, per germline (reference sequence). V shed 6 bases and J 6 bases; nucleotides not matched to a gene: 7. CDR3 sequence reads: CASRRTSGRAGDTQYF. CDR3 coding DNA: TGTGCCAGTAGGAGGACTAGCGGGAGGGCCGGTGATACGCAGTATTTT.

This clone was counted once. CDR3 sequence: CASSPGGSNQPQHF. The CDR3 DNA follows: TGTGCCAGCTCTCCCGGGGGGTCTAATCAGCCCCAGCATTTT. The chain combines TRBV18 with TRBJ1-5; D is possibly TRBD1 (5 bases). V shed 6 bases and J shed 4 bases, with 13 bases lying between them. The germline V gene has CDR1 KGHSH and CDR2 LQKENI. The CDR3 length is 14 residues.

The chain is built from TRBV19 and TRBJ2-1; the D gene is possibly TRBD2 (6 bases). V was shortened by 6 bases and J by 3 bases, with 12 bases between the two germline ends. This CDR3 spans 14 amino acids. CDR1 is LNHDA and CDR2 is SQIVND in the germline V gene (reference sequence). CDR3 in amino acids: CASREGLNYNEQFF. The CDR3 DNA reads TGTGCCAGTAGAGAGGGACTCAACTACAATGAGCAGTTCTTC.